This T cell receptor (beta chain) is from a study of B cell selection in AIRE deficiency. TCRdb's copy holds only in-frame clones and misses some; the assay was immunoSEQ multiplex PCR. The table lists 20,000 to 25,000 clones, 94% of them singletons. Study-wide points: Healthy donors alone shared approximately 30% of thousands of Treg sequences; patients alone less than 10%.

This CDR3 is 15 amino acids long. V lost 0 bases, J lost 4 bases, and 11 bases lay in between. Germline V gene lookup returns CDR1 SGHRS and CDR2 YFSETQ. Regulatory T cells were sorted as CD4+CD25hiCD127low/negative. A single count supports this clone. Its antigen is not identified. This chain joins TRBV5-1 and TRBJ1-5; D might be TRBD1 (5 bases). The sequence came from a human donor with AIRE deficiency. Sequenced input: Tregs sorted from PBMCs. CDR3 residues: CASSLGGSNNQPQHF. The CDR3 nucleotides are TGCGCCAGCAGCTTGGGGGGGTCGAATAATCAGCCCCAGCATTTT.